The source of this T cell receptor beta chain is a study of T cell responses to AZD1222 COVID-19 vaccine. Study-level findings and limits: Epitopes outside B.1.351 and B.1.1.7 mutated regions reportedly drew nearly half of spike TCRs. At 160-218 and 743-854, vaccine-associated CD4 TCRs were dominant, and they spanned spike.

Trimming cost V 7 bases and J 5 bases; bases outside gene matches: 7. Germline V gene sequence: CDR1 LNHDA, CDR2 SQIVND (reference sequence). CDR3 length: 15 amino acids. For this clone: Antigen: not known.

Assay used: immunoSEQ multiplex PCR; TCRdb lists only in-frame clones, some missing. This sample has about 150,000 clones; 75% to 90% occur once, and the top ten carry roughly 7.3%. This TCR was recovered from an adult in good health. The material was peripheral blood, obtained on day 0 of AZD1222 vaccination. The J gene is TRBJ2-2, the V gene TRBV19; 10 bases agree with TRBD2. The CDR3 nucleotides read TGTGCCAGTACCCGCCAGCGGGGGGGAACCGGGGAGCTGTTTTTT. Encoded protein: CASTRQRGGTGELFF.